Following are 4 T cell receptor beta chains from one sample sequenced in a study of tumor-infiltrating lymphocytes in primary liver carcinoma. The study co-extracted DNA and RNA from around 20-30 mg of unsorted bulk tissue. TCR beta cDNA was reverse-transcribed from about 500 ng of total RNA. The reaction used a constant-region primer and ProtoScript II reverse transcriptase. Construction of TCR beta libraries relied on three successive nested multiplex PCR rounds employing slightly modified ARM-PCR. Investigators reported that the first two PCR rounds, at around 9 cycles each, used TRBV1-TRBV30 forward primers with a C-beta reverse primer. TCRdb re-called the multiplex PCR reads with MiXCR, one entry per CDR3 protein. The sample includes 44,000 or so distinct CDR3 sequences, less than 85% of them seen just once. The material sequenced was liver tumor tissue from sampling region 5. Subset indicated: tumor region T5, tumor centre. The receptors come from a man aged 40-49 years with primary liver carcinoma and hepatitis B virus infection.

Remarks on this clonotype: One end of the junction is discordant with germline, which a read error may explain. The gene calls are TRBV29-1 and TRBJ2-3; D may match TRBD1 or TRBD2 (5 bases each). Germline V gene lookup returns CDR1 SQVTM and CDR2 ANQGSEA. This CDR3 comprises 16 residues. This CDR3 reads CGVELRDRGVADTQYF. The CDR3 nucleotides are TGCGGCGTTGAACTCCGGGATAGGGGAGTTGCGGATACGCAGTATTTT.

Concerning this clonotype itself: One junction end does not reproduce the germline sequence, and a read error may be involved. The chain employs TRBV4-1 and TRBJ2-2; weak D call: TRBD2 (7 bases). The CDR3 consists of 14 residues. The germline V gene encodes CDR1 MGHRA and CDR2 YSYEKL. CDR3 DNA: TGCGCCAGGAGTCAAGACGGTGGGGCCGGGGGGCTGCTTTTT. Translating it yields CARSQDGGAGGLLF.

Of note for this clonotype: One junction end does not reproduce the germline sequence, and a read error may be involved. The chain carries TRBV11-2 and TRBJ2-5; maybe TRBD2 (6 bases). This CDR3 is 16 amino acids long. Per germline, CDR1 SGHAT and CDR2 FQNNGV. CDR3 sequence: CVRRSRDSAHQETQNF. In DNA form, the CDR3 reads TGTGTCCGCAGATCACGGGACTCGGCCCACCAAGAGACCCAGAACTTC.

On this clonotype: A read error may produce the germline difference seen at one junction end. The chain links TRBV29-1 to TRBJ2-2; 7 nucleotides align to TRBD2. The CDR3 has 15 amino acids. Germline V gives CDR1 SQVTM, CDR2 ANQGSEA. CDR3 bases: TGCGGCGTTGAAGACACCGCGGGAGTCCCCGGGGAGCTGTTTTTT. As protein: CGVEDTAGVPGELFF.